This T cell receptor beta chain stems from a study of shared clonotypes between healthy human individuals. Study-wide results and limits: Compared with clonotypes that all four donors shared, non-shared clonotypes had lower generation probabilities.

Naive CD8 cells comprised CD45RO-negative, CCR7-positively selected cells, excluding terminally differentiated effector memory CD45RA+ cells. Genomic DNA of each subset was evenly split across several immunoSEQ plates. Per the study methods: ImmunoSEQ supplied junction-only sequences lacking quality scores, so filtering was different. Repertoires were generated with immunoSEQ multiplex PCR, while TCRdb's copy carries only in-frame clones and drops some. D and trimming come from the DNA, and the V and J calls and clone size come from that table. This table holds about 590,000 clones, roughly 96% found once. About this clone itself: Its antigen is currently unknown.

Trimming took off 0 bases at V and 1 base at J, with 7 bases between the two ends. This CDR3 contains 15 residues. Germline V gives CDR1 SGHRS, CDR2 YFSETQ. The chain recombines TRBV5-1 with TRBJ2-2; D gene uncertain. Sequencing was done on a sample of naive CD8+ T cells sorted from blood. This TCR was recovered from a woman aged 30 to 39 in good health. The CDR3 sequence is CASSLAVGNTGELFF. For the CDR3, the DNA is TGCGCCAGCAGCTTGGCTGTGGGGAACACCGGGGAGCTGTTTTTT.